This TCR beta chain was identified in a study of shared clonotypes between healthy human individuals. Researchers divided each subset's genomic DNA evenly across several immunoSEQ plates. The data were produced by immunoSEQ multiplex PCR, yet TCRdb's version contains in-frame clones alone and is incomplete. The table includes about 1 million clones, about 75% detected once. This clone was counted between two and nine times. The same CDR3 also results from other DNA sequences found in this sample. The sequence derives from a man aged 18 to 29 in good health. Sequenced: memory CD4+ T cells sorted from blood. Subset of the sample: CD45RA-negative fraction.

CDR3 bases: TGTGCCAGCAGCTTGGGGGGTAATTCACCCCTCCACTTT. Translation: CASSLGGNSPLHF. The J gene is TRBJ1-6, the V gene TRBV7-2; D may be TRBD1 (5 bases). V lost 3 bases to trimming and J lost 6 bases, with 6 bases between them. CDR1 SGHTA and CDR2 FQGNSA come from the germline V gene. The CDR3 has 13 amino acids.